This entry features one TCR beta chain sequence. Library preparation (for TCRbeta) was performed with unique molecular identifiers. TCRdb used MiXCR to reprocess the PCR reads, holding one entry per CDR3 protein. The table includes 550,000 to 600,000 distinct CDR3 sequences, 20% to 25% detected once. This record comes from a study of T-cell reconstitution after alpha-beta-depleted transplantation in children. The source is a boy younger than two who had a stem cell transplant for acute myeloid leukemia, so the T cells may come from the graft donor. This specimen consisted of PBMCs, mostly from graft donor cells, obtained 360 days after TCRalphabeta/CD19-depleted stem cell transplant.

CDR3 nucleotides: TGCAGTGCTGGTAGACTAGCGGGGGGAATAGCCAAAAACATTCAGTACTTC. Its protein product is CSAGRLAGGIAKNIQYF. The gene calls are TRBV20-1 and TRBJ2-4; 13 bases line up with TRBD2. The CDR3 has 17 residues. CDR1 DFQATT and CDR2 SNEGSKA come from the germline V gene (reference sequence). The junction had 7 bases not matched to a gene; V was cut back by 5 bases and J by 0 bases.